These T cell receptor beta chains were read from a single sample in a study of blood T cell repertoires in COVID-19. Assay: immunoSEQ multiplex PCR; the TCRdb copy retains only in-frame clones and omits some. The table lists 350,000 to 400,000 clones, approximately 84% of them singletons. Material: PBMCs or T cells enriched from blood (not recorded which). The receptors here all came from a woman between 25 and 40 years old who had recovered from COVID-19. CDR3s include the opening cysteine and the closing phenylalanine or tryptophan. Fields, in order: D gene, J gene, V gene, clone size, CDR3 DNA, CDR3 protein. D genes are given only for firm matches. Only part of the rows carry a size: once, few, many, or a class if the clone is expanded.

TRBD2 TRBJ2-2 TRBV7-3 . TGTGCCAGCAGCCCCCCAGCGGGGGGTCCCGGGGAGCTGTTTTTT CASSPPAGGPGELFF
TRBD2 TRBJ2-5 TRBV5-1 once TGCGCCAGCAGCTTAGCGGGAAGTCAAGAGACCCAGTACTTC CASSLAGSQETQYF
. TRBJ1-2 TRBV19 . TGTGCCAGTACGGAACGGGAGGACTATGGCTACACCTTC CASTEREDYGYTF
. TRBJ1-6 TRBV3-1/TRBV3-2 . TGTGCCAGTCATGAGGGTAATAATTCACCCCTCCACTTT CASHEGNNSPLHF
. TRBJ2-1 TRBV7-9 . TGTGCCAGCAGCTTGTCAACAGGATTCAATGAGCAGTTCTTC CASSLSTGFNEQFF
TRBD1 TRBJ1-5 TRBV6-1 . TGTGCCAGCAGTGAAGAGGGGGCTCAGCCCCAGCATTTT CASSEEGAQPQHF
TRBD1 TRBJ1-2 TRBV18 . TGTGCCAGCTCACCAGTAAGGGGGCAAAGTAACTATGGCTACACCTTC CASSPVRGQSNYGYTF
. TRBJ1-4 TRBV5-1 once TGCGCCAGCAGCCTTCAGGGGTCCACTAATGAAAAACTGTTTTTT CASSLQGSTNEKLFF
. TRBJ1-3 TRBV15 . TGTGCCACCAGCAGAGGGACAGCTGGAAACACCATATATTTT CATSRGTAGNTIYF
. TRBJ2-1 TRBV21-1 . TGTGCCAGCAGCTTCCCCCGTTCGGGAGGGGATGAGCAGTTCTTC CASSFPRSGGDEQFF
TRBD2 TRBJ2-7 TRBV4-2 . TGTGCCAGCAGCCTATCCGGGACTAGCGGGCCCTACGAGCAGTACTTC CASSLSGTSGPYEQYF
. TRBJ1-5 TRBV28 . TGTGCCAGCAGTATCGTGGGGGGAAATCAGCCCCAGCATTTT CASSIVGGNQPQHF
. TRBJ2-6 TRBV9 . TGTGCCAGCAGCGTAGAGGCAGGGAGGAGCTCTGGGGCCAACGTCCTGACTTTC CASSVEAGRSSGANVLTF
TRBD2 TRBJ2-5 TRBV27 . TGTGCCAGCAGTAAGGGGACTAGCGGGGCGGGGGAGACCCAGTACTTC CASSKGTSGAGETQYF
. TRBJ1-2 TRBV19 . TGTGCCAGTAGTACCGACACAGGGATCTATGGCTACACCTTC CASSTDTGIYGYTF
. TRBJ2-7 TRBV6-5 . TGTGCCAGCAGTTACCCGCCGGGGCGGGGATCCTACGAGCAGTACTTC CASSYPPGRGSYEQYF
. TRBJ1-2 TRBV7-9 . TGTGCCAGCAGCTTCGGAGGGGATGGCTACACCTTC CASSFGGDGYTF
TRBD1 TRBJ2-7 TRBV6-5 once TGTGCCAGCTCCAGTCTGGGACAGGGTCCCTACGAGCAGTACTTC CASSSLGQGPYEQYF
. TRBJ2-1 TRBV19 . TGTGCCAGTAGTATAGGCCTAGAAGCCTACAATGAGCAGTTCTTC CASSIGLEAYNEQFF
. TRBJ1-4 TRBV19 . TGTGCCAGTAGTCCCCGACAGTTGGGTAATGAAAAACTGTTTTTT CASSPRQLGNEKLFF
. TRBJ1-1 TRBV11-2 few TGTGCCAGCAGCTTAGACCTGGCGGGGGAAGCTTTCTTT CASSLDLAGEAFF
TRBD2 TRBJ2-7 TRBV28 few TGTGCCAGCAGTTTAGAGGCTAGCGGAGCCTACGAGCAGTACTTC CASSLEASGAYEQYF
. TRBJ1-4 TRBV12-3/TRBV12-4 . TGTGCCAGCAGCCCGCGGGAAAAACTGTTTTTT CASSPREKLFF
. TRBJ1-2 TRBV3-1/TRBV3-2 . TGTGCCAGCAGCCAAGACAGGGGCTATGGCTACACCTTC CASSQDRGYGYTF
. TRBJ2-1 TRBV13 . TGTGCCAGCAGCTTCCCTAGCCCCTACAATGAGCAGTTCTTC CASSFPSPYNEQFF
. TRBJ1-5 TRBV6-5 . TGTGCCAGCAGTTTGGGGGGGGATCAGCCCCAGCATTTT CASSLGGDQPQHF
TRBD2 TRBJ2-7 TRBV7-8 . TGTGCCAGCAGCTCCGGACTAGCGGGAGACAGCTCCTACGAGCAGTACTTC CASSSGLAGDSSYEQYF
. TRBJ1-1 TRBV29-1 . TGCAGCGTTGAAGACCCGGACAGGAACACTGAAGCTTTCTTT CSVEDPDRNTEAFF
. TRBJ2-3 TRBV12-5 . TGTGCTAGTGGTTTGGGGGCTAAAGACAGGAGGAGCACAGATACGCAGTATTTT CASGLGAKDRRSTDTQYF
TRBD2 TRBJ2-1 TRBV3-1/TRBV3-2 . TGTGCCAGCAGCCAAGTCCCCCAGCGGGGCTCCAATGAGCAGTTCTTC CASSQVPQRGSNEQFF
TRBD2 TRBJ2-7 TRBV3-1/TRBV3-2 . TGTGCCAGCAGCCTAGGGACTAGCGGGACCGAGCAGTACTTC CASSLGTSGTEQYF
. TRBJ1-4 TRBV4-1 . TGCGCCAGCAGCTTCCTTTTGACAGAAAAACTGTTTTTT CASSFLLTEKLFF
TRBD1 TRBJ1-1 TRBV2 few TGTGCCAGCAGTCCTCAGGGGGCTGTCACTGAAGCTTTCTTT CASSPQGAVTEAFF
. TRBJ1-5 TRBV24-1 once TGTGCCACCAGTGATTTCGGGGAAGGCAATCAGCCCCAGCATTTT CATSDFGEGNQPQHF
. TRBJ1-4 TRBV3-1/TRBV3-2 . TGTGCCAGCAGTCAGGGTTTTAGGTCTTTTGATGAAAAACTGTTTTTT CASSQGFRSFDEKLFF
. TRBJ2-3 TRBV3-1/TRBV3-2 . TGTGCCAGCAGCACTCCAGGGACAGATACGCAGTATTTT CASSTPGTDTQYF
. TRBJ1-2 TRBV29-1 once TGCAGCGTCGCGGCAGTCAACTATGGCTACACCTTC CSVAAVNYGYTF
TRBD2 TRBJ2-1 TRBV6-5 . TGTGCCAGCAGTTACGTCGCGGGAGGGCCCTATGAGCAGTTCTTC CASSYVAGGPYEQFF
. TRBJ1-2 TRBV2 . TGTGCCAGCAGCCCCCAGGGCTATGGCTACACCTTC CASSPQGYGYTF
TRBD1 TRBJ1-2 TRBV27 . TGTGCCAGCAACGCTCAGGGGGCTCCCTATGGCTACACCTTC CASNAQGAPYGYTF
TRBD1 TRBJ1-2 TRBV10-2 . TGCGCCAGCATAGGACAGGGTAACGATGGCTACACCTTC CASIGQGNDGYTF
TRBD1 TRBJ1-4 TRBV30 few TGTGCCTGGAGTCGGGACAGCAGACTGTTTTTT CAWSRDSRLFF
. TRBJ2-1 TRBV5-1 . TGCGCCAGCAGCCGGGTGGGAGGCCGGCCCGTCTCCTACAATGAGCAGTTCTTC CASSRVGGRPVSYNEQFF
. TRBJ1-1 TRBV6-5 . TGTGCCAGCAGTTACTCGACCCAGGGGAACACTGAAGCTTTCTTT CASSYSTQGNTEAFF
. TRBJ1-1 TRBV6-5 . TGTGCCAGCAGCGGATCCCGGGGAGATGAAGCTTTCTTT CASSGSRGDEAFF
TRBD1 TRBJ2-7 TRBV19 few TGTGCCAGTAGTGACACAGGGGGTTCCCTCTACGAGCAGTACTTC CASSDTGGSLYEQYF
TRBD1 TRBJ1-2 TRBV10-3 . TGTGCCATCAGTCCCGCGGACAGGGCGCAGGCGGGTGGCTACACCTTC CAISPADRAQAGGYTF
TRBD2 TRBJ2-7 TRBV5-1 . TGCGCCAGCAGCCGACTAGCGGAATCCTACGAGCAGTACTTC CASSRLAESYEQYF
. TRBJ2-4 TRBV12-3/TRBV12-4 . TGTGCCAGCAGCAGGGACTTCCGGGACATTCAGTACTTC CASSRDFRDIQYF
TRBD1 TRBJ2-2 TRBV5-1 . TGCGCCAGCAGCCTGAATCCACAGGGGTCGTCCGGGGAGCTGTTTTTT CASSLNPQGSSGELFF
. TRBJ1-4 TRBV7-8 . TGTGCCAGCAGCTTAGACAGAACAACTAATGAAAAACTGTTTTTT CASSLDRTTNEKLFF
TRBD1 TRBJ2-3 TRBV11-2 once TGTGCCAGCAGCTTCCAGGGGGCGGATACGCAGTATTTT CASSFQGADTQYF
. TRBJ1-1 TRBV7-7 once TGTGCTAGCAGCTACCCGATCCCGGCGGACACTGAAGCTTTCTTT CASSYPIPADTEAFF
TRBD2 TRBJ2-1 TRBV2 few TGTGCCAGCAGTATCGGGACTAGGGGCAATGAGCAGTTCTTC CASSIGTRGNEQFF
. TRBJ1-5 TRBV6-5 . TGTGCCAGCCTGACAGCTGTCACTAATCAGCCCCAGCATTTT CASLTAVTNQPQHF
. TRBJ1-6 TRBV19 . TGTGCCAGTACCCCTGGGACATCCGAGCACAATTCACCCCTCCACTTT CASTPGTSEHNSPLHF
TRBD2 TRBJ2-7 TRBV19 . TGTGCCAGTAGTACTAGCGGGAGCTCCTACGAGCAGTACTTC CASSTSGSSYEQYF
. TRBJ2-2 TRBV7-9 . TGTGCCAGCAGCCGGACTGGGAACACCGGGGAGCTGTTTTTT CASSRTGNTGELFF